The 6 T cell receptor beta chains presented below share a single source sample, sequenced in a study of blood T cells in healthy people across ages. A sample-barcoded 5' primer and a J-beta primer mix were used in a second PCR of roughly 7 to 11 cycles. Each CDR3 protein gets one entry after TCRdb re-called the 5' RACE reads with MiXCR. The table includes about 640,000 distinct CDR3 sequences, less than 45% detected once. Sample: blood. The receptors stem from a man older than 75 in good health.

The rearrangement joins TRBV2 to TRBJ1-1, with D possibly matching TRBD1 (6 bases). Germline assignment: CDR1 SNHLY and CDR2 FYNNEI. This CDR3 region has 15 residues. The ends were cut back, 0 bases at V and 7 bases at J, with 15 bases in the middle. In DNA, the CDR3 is TGTGCCAGCAGTGAAGCAGACAGGATTATACATGAAGCTTTCTTT. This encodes CASSEADRIIHEAFF.

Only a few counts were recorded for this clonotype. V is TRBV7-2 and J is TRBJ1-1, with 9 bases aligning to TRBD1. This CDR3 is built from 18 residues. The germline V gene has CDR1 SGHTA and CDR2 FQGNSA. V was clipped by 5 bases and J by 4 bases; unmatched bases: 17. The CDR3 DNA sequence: TGTGCCAGCAGCCCTCAGCTGGGACAGGGAATGGATTCCACTGAAGCTTTCTTT. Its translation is CASSPQLGQGMDSTEAFF.

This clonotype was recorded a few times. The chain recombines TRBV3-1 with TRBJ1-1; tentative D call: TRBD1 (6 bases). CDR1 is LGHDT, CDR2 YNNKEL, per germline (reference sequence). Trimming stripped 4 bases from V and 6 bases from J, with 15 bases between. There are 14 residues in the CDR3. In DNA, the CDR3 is TGTGCCAGCAGCCGATCCGGGGGGCTCGCTGAAGCTTTCTTT. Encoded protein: CASSRSGGLAEAFF.

The CDR3 nucleotides are TGTGCCAGCAGACCACAGAATAGCTCCTACGAGCAGTACTTC. Its protein product is CASRPQNSSYEQYF. V usage is TRBV7-2 and J usage is TRBJ2-7; D is undetermined. The germline CDR1 and CDR2 sequences are SGHTA and FQGNSA. V lost 6 bases, J lost 0 bases, and 12 bases lay in between. There are 14 residues in the CDR3.

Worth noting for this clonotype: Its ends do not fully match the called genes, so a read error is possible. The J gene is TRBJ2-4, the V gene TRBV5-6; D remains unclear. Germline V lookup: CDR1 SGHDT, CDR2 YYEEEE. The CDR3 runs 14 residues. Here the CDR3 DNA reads TGTGCCAGTAGCTTGGTTGCCGCCGAAAACATTCAGTACTTC. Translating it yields CASSLVAAENIQYF.

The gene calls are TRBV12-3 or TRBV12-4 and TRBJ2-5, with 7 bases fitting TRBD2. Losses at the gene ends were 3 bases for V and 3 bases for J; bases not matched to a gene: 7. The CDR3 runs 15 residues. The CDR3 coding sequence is TGTGCCAGCAGTTTGCCTAGGGCGGGAGAAGAGACCCAGTACTTC. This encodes CASSLPRAGEETQYF.